This T cell receptor beta chain is from a study of cytomegalovirus exposure and HLA in healthy donors. With regard to this clone: Its antigen is currently unknown.

Study observations and caveats: In a later analysis, at a false discovery rate of 0.05, approximately 16,000 TCR beta sequences were associated with HLA alleles. Reported findings show TCR beta sequences accurately forecast HLA-A and HLA-B alleles in most subjects. The authors listed 150 to 200 TCR beta chains as cytomegalovirus-associated.

The PCR had 60 Vbeta and 13 Jbeta primers. Assay used: immunoSEQ multiplex PCR; TCRdb lists only in-frame clones, some missing. The sample has fewer than 250,000 clones, 70% to 85% seen once. Despite likely unrecorded immune exposures, the donors were nominally healthy at the time of sampling. Germline V gives CDR1 SGHRS, CDR2 YFSETQ. Trimming removed 4 bases from V and 2 bases from J, with 12 bases in between. The CDR3 sequence is 14 residues long. The rearrangement joins TRBV5-1 to TRBJ2-5; D is unresolved. The receptor was derived from a male donor in good health and CMV-seronegative. Sequenced: PBMCs. DNA for the CDR3: TGCGCCAGCAGCCCGATCGACGGGCAAGAGACCCAGTACTTC. Protein: CASSPIDGQETQYF. Together with reference TRBV5-1 and TRBJ2-5, the CDR3 gives the full variable domain: KAGVTQTPRYLIKTRGQQVTLSCSPISGHRSVSWYQQTPGQGLQFLFEYFSETQRNKGNFPGRFSGRQFSNSRSEMNVSTLELGDSALYLCASSPIDGQETQYFGPGTRLLVL.